The T cell receptor beta chain under discussion was sequenced for a study of blood T cell repertoires in COVID-19. Study summary: The origin of the acute and convalescent COVID-19 samples was the United States, Italy and Spain. PBMCs, B-cell-depleted T cells, or T cells provided the cDNA or gDNA that made up the material.

Original processing notes: Reference gene primer amplification gave nucleated cell count estimates. Libraries were prepared by immunoSEQ multiplex PCR; TCRdb keeps only in-frame clonotypes and omits some of them. V and J calls and clone size are copied from that table; D and trimming were computed from the DNA. This table holds approximately 200,000 clones, approximately 83% found once. The length of the CDR3 is 14 residues. Per germline, CDR1 LNHDA and CDR2 SQIVND (reference sequence). The V end lost 4 bases, the J end lost 4 bases, and 11 bases lay between the germline ends. The chain uses TRBV19 and TRBJ2-1; no definite D call. This receptor was identified in a man between 60 and 75 years old with acute or convalescent COVID-19. The sequenced sample consisted of peripheral blood. In DNA, the CDR3 is TGTGCCAGTAGTACCCACTTAGCATACAATGAGCAGTTCTTC. Its translation is CASSTHLAYNEQFF.